The 15 T cell receptor beta chains below all came from one sample that was sequenced in a study of beta chain features in type 1 diabetes. The sequenced template was cDNA made from the entire isolated RNA. TCRdb's copy holds only in-frame clones and misses some; the assay was immunoSEQ multiplex PCR. The table includes about 200,000 clones, around 9.9% detected once. Sequencing was carried out using central memory CD4+ T cells from blood. These receptor sequences come from a man aged 18 to 30 in good health.

A few counts support this clone. The chain combines TRBV5-5 with TRBJ2-2; D possibly matches TRBD1 or TRBD2 (5 bases each). The CDR3 runs to 16 residues. Looked up from germline, CDR1 is SGHKS and CDR2 is YYEKEE (reference sequence). V lost 1 base to trimming and J lost 0 bases, with 10 bases between them. Here the CDR3 reads CASSLQGDPNTGELFF. The CDR3 DNA reads TGTGCCAGCAGCTTGCAGGGAGACCCGAACACCGGGGAGCTGTTTTTT.

The chain is built from TRBV18 and TRBJ2-3; 9 bases line up with TRBD1. There are 16 residues in the CDR3. With 4 bases clipped from V and 5 bases from J, the junction kept 10 bases outside the gene matches. Germline V gives CDR1 KGHSH, CDR2 LQKENI. DNA of the CDR3: TGTGCCAGCTCACTCTCTCACGGGACAGGGCTAGATACGCAGTATTTT. This sequence encodes CASSLSHGTGLDTQYF.

The rearrangement links TRBV7-8 to TRBJ2-5, with D possibly matching TRBD2 (6 bases). The CDR3 runs 17 residues. The germline gives CDR1 SGHVS, CDR2 FQNEAQ. Trimming left V 5 bases short and J 3 bases short, with 22 bases between. The CDR3, as DNA: TGTGCCAGCAGCCCCCGTGAGCCAGCGGGTTTTGAAGAGACCCAGTACTTC. It translates to CASSPREPAGFEETQYF.

This clone was seen a few times. The V and J genes are TRBV11-2 and TRBJ2-6; tentative D call: TRBD2 (5 bases). The CDR3 is made up of 15 amino acids. The V gene's germline CDR1 is SGHAT and CDR2 FQNNGV. V was shortened by 4 bases and J by 0 bases, with 7 bases between the two germline ends. The CDR3 DNA reads TGTGCCAGCAGCTCAGGACTCTCTGGGGCCAACGTCCTGACTTTC. Translated: CASSSGLSGANVLTF. Full variable domain (remainder filled in from reference TRBV11-2 and TRBJ2-6): EAGVAQSPRYKIIEKRQSVAFWCNPISGHATLYWYQQILGQGPKLLIQFQNNGVVDDSQLPKDRFSAERLKGVDSTLKIQPAKLEDSAVYLCASSSGLSGANVLTFGAGSRLTVL.

This clone has a handful of counts. The CDR3 region is CATSPSVGSGKVQYF. DNA of the CDR3: TGTGCCACCAGCCCGTCGGTGGGTAGCGGGAAGGTGCAGTACTTC. The chain combines TRBV15 with TRBJ2-7; TRBD2 agrees at 8 bases. This CDR3 is 15 amino acids long. Germline V CDR1 and CDR2: LNHNV, YYDKDF (reference sequence). The V gene end was trimmed by 5 bases and the J gene end by 9 bases; junction bases not matched to a gene: 15.

This clone appeared many times. The rearrangement joins TRBV4-3 to TRBJ2-3; 9 nucleotides agree with TRBD1. The CDR3 spans 18 residues. Germline CDR1 LGHNA, CDR2 YSLEER. Trimming cost V 0 bases and J 4 bases; bases outside gene matches: 11. The CDR3 DNA reads TGCGCCAGCAGCCAAGATTATGGGACAGGGAGATCCCCAGATACGCAGTATTTT. Translated, it gives CASSQDYGTGRSPDTQYF.

This clone was seen only a few times. The chain joins TRBV10-3 to TRBJ1-3; perhaps TRBD1 as D (5 bases). The germline CDR1 and CDR2 sequences are ENHRY and SYGVKD. The CDR3 runs to 15 residues. Trimming took off 6 bases at V and 3 bases at J, with 15 bases between the two ends. For the CDR3, the DNA is TGTGCCATCAGCACACTTGGGGCAGGTGGAAACACCATATATTTT. As protein: CAISTLGAGGNTIYF.

The V gene is TRBV10-3, the J gene TRBJ2-5; D perhaps matches TRBD1 (6 bases). Trimming left V 0 bases short and J 1 base short, with 6 bases between. Germline V gene sequence: CDR1 ENHRY, CDR2 SYGVKD. The CDR3 sequence is 14 residues long. Here the CDR3 DNA reads TGTGCCATCAGTGAGTCGACAGGCCAAGAGACCCAGTACTTC. It is translated as CAISESTGQETQYF.

Turning to this clone: A single base is all that separates this from a far larger clone, so a read error is likely. The chain links TRBV29-1 to TRBJ2-5; no reliable D call. CDR3 length: 11 amino acids. Looked up from germline, CDR1 is SQVTM and CDR2 is ANQGSEA. Trimming took 2 bases from V and 4 from J, leaving 5 bases between them. The CDR3: CSVELPETQYF. Here the CDR3 DNA reads TGCAGCGTTGAACTACCAGAGACCCAGTACTTC.

The chain recombines TRBV20-1 with TRBJ1-1; TRBD1 matches 7 bases. Germline CDR1 is DFQATT and CDR2 is SNEGSKA (reference sequence). The CDR3 loop spans 11 amino acids. J gave up 6 bases and V 5 bases, and 3 bases lay outside the gene matches. In nucleotides, the CDR3 is TGCAGTGCTGCCGGGACAGCTGAAGCTTTCTTT. It translates to CSAAGTAEAFF.

The chain is built from TRBV4-2 and TRBJ2-5; D perhaps matches TRBD2 (6 bases). Germline V gene lookup returns CDR1 LGHNA and CDR2 YNFKEQ. CDR3 length: 15 residues. V lost 3 bases, J lost 4 bases, and 15 bases lay in between. The CDR3 loop is CASSHTAGMGETQYF. CDR3 nucleotides: TGTGCCAGCAGCCACACCGCGGGAATGGGAGAGACCCAGTACTTC.

Regarding this clone: A much larger clonotype is one base distant, so this may be a read error. Other DNA sequences in this sample translate to the same CDR3. This rearrangement joins TRBV30 to TRBJ2-5; unclear D gene. The CDR3 extends over 12 amino acids. CDR1 and CDR2 (germline): GTSNPN, SVGIG (reference sequence). V lost 1 base to trimming and J lost 4 bases, with 7 bases between them. The CDR3 region has the DNA TGTGCCTGGAGTGCTGGGCCAGAGACCCAGTACTTC. This encodes CAWSAGPETQYF.

This clone has just a few counts. The chain uses TRBV10-3 and TRBJ2-7, with TRBD1 matching 10 bases. The V gene's germline CDR1 is ENHRY and CDR2 SYGVKD. The CDR3 is 14 amino acids. Unmatched junction bases numbered 4, after V lost 6 bases and J lost 2 bases. The CDR3 DNA is TGTGCCATCAGAAGGGACAGGGGAGCCTACGAGCAGTACTTC. The encoded protein is CAIRRDRGAYEQYF.

This clone was counted between two and nine times. CDR3 residues: CAIRTGQSRETQYF. The CDR3, as DNA: TGTGCCATCAGGACTGGGCAGTCCCGGGAGACCCAGTACTTC. V usage is TRBV10-3 and J usage is TRBJ2-5; no clear D. Trimming pared 6 bases from V and 5 bases from J, leaving 16 bases between. Germline lookup yields CDR1 ENHRY and CDR2 SYGVKD. This CDR3 has 14 amino acids.

J is TRBJ2-7 and V is TRBV27, with TRBD2 matching over 10 bases. The V and J ends lost 6 bases and 8 bases, in that order; junction bases with no gene match: 13. CDR1 and CDR2 (germline): MNHEY, SMNVEV (reference sequence). This CDR3 spans 15 amino acids. The CDR3 sequence is CASSPDTSGTTKQYF. The CDR3 nucleotides are TGTGCCAGCAGCCCCGATACTAGCGGGACTACCAAGCAGTACTTC.